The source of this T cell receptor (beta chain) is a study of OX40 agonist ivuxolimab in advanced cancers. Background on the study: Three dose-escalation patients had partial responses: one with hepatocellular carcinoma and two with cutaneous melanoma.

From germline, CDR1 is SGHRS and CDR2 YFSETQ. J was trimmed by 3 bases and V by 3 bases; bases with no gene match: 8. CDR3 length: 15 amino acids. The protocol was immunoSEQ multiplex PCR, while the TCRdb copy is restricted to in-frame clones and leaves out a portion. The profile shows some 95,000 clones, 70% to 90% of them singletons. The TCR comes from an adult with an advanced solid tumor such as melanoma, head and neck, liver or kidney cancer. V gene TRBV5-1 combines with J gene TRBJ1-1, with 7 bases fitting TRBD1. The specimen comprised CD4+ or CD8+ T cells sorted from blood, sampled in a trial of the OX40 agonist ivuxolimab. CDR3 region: CASSWKRGLDTEAFF. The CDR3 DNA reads TGCGCCAGCAGCTGGAAAAGGGGGCTGGACACTGAAGCTTTCTTT.